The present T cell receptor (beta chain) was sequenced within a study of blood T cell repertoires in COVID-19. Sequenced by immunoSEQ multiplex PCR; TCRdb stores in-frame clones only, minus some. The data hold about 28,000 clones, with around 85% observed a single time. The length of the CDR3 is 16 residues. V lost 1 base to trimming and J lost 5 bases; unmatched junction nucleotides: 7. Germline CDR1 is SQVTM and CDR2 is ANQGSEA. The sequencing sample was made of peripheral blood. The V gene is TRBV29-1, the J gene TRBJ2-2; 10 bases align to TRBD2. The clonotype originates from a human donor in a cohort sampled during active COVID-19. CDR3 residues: CSVEVGTSVPTGELFF. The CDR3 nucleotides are TGCAGCGTTGAAGTCGGGACTAGCGTCCCGACCGGGGAGCTGTTTTTT.